This T cell receptor (beta chain) originates from a study of T-cell memory formation after mild COVID-19. Study observations and caveats: Pre-infection memory contained some responding clones, which suggested that cross-reactive memory had joined.

This clonotype was seen only a few times. Its antigen is not identified. Employing constant-segment primers, 5'RACE generated TCR alpha and TCR beta cDNA libraries bearing sample barcodes and UMIs. One entry per CDR3 protein results from TCRdb running MiXCR on the 5' RACE reads. The sample records some 490,000 distinct CDR3 sequences, roughly 18% being singletons. The CDR3 covers 14 residues. The V gene lost 1 base and the J gene lost 1 base, with 2 bases spanning the gap. Material: PBMCs or a T cell subset sorted from them (not recorded which). The origin of this receptor is an adult woman who had mild COVID-19 (a few samples of this study predate the infection). Cell type and time point are not known. The chain employs TRBV12-3 or TRBV12-4 and TRBJ2-6; no firm D call. The CDR3 sequence: CASSLVSGANVLTF. CDR3 coding DNA: TGTGCCAGCAGTTTAGTGTCTGGGGCCAACGTCCTGACTTTC.